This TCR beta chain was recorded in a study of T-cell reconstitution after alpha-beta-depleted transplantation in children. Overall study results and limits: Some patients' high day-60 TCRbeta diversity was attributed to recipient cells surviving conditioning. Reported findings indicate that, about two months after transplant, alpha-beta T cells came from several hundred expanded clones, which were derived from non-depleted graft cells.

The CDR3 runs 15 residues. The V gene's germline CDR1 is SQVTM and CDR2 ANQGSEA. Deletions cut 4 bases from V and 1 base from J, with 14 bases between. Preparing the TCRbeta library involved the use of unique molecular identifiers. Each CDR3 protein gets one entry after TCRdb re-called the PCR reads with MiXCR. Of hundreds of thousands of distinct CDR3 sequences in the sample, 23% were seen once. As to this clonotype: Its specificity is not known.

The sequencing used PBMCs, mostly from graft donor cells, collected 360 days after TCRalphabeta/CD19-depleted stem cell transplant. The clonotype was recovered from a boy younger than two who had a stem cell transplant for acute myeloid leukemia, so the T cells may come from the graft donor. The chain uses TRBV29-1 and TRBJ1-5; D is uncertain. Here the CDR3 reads CSVAFPPGSNQPQHF. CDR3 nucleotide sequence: TGCAGCGTTGCTTTCCCTCCGGGGAGCAATCAGCCCCAGCATTTT.